The present T cell receptor (beta chain) was sequenced within a study of CDR3 diversity in severe acne. CDR3 size: 15 residues. V shed 4 bases and J shed 0 bases, with 13 bases lying between them. The germline V gene has CDR1 LNHDA and CDR2 SQIVND (reference sequence). TCRdb reprocessed the PCR reads with MiXCR, giving one entry per CDR3 protein. Of around 83,000 distinct CDR3 sequences detected, approximately 49% appear once; the ten largest clones hold 11%. This clonotype has at least ten counts. The gene calls are TRBV19 and TRBJ2-7; possible D gene TRBD1, 5 bases. The TCR comes from a male donor with severe acne vulgaris. Material: blood. CDR3 nucleotides: TGTGCCAGTAGTACATGGGGCCGTAGCTCCTACGAGCAGTACTTC. It translates to CASSTWGRSSYEQYF.